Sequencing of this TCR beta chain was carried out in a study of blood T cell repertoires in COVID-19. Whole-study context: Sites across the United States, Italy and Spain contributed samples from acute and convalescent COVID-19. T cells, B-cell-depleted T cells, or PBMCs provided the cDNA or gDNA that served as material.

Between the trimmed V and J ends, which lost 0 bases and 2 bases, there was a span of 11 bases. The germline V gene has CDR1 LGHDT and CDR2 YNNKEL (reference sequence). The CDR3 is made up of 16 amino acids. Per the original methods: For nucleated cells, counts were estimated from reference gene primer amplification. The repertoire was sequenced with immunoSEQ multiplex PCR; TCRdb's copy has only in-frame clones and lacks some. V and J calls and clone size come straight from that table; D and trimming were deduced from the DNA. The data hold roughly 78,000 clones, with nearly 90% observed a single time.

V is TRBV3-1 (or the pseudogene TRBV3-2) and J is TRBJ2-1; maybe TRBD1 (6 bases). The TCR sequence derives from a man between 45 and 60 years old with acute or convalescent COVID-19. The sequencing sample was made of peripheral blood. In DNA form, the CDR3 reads TGTGCCAGCAGCCAAGAGCTACAGGGCGCCTACAATGAGCAGTTCTTC. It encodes CASSQELQGAYNEQFF.